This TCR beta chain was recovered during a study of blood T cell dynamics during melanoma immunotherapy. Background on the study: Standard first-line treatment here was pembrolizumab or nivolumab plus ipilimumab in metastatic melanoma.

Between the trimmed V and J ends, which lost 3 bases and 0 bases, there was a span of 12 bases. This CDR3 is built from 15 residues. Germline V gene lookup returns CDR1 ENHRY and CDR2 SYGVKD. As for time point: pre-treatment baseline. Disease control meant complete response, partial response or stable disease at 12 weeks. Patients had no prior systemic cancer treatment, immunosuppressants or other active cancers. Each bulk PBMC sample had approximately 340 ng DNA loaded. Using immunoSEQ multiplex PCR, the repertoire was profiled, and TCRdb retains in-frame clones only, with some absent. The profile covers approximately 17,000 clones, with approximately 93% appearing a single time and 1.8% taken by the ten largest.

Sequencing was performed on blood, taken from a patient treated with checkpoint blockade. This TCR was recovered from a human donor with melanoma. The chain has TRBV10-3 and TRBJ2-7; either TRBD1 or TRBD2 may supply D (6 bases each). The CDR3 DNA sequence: TGTGCCATCAGTGACGGGGGCCTGAGCTCCTACGAGCAGTACTTC. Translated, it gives CAISDGGLSSYEQYF.